The source of this T cell receptor (beta chain) is a study of blood T cell repertoires in COVID-19. The V and J ends lost 3 bases and 4 bases respectively, with 9 bases between them. The CDR3 contains 13 residues. Germline CDR1 and CDR2: DFQATT and SNEGSKA (reference sequence). Using immunoSEQ multiplex PCR, the repertoire was profiled, and TCRdb retains in-frame clones only, with some absent. The data contain 250,000 to 350,000 clones, about 87% of them seen just once; the ten biggest clones take up 3%. This chain joins TRBV20-1 and TRBJ2-2, with TRBD1 as a possible D gene (5 bases). Material for sequencing was PBMCs or T cells enriched from blood (not recorded which). The TCR originated in a woman aged 50 to 60 who had recovered from COVID-19. The DNA of the CDR3 is TGCAGTGCTAGTGCAGGGTTCACCGGGGAGCTGTTTTTT. Residues: CSASAGFTGELFF.